The clone carrying this T cell receptor beta chain was recorded a few times. Antigen specificity is unknown. Time point denoted: late sampling 161 to 241 days after vaccination in a few convalescent patients. Germline lookup yields CDR1 MDHEN and CDR2 SYDVKM. The CDR3 length is 12 residues. Trimming removed 1 base at V and 7 bases at J, with 5 bases between. The sample originates from a study of vaccination and CD4 T cells after COVID-19. Study-wide context: Comprising six males and four females, the convalescent participants counted two Hispanic individuals among them. General study points: Post-infection sampling omitted early timepoints and covered relatively few convalescent patients. Convalescent patients had a median approximately 90% of reactive clones appearing only post-vaccination.

In TCRdb, the PCR reads were re-called with MiXCR into one record per CDR3 protein. The data show 25,000 to 30,000 distinct CDR3 sequences, approximately 51% seen once. The clonotype originates from a human donor who had recovered from COVID-19. This sample comprised CD4+ T cells from blood, obtained about 7 months after SARS-CoV-2 vaccination. The rearrangement joins TRBV28 to TRBJ1-5, with D hard to call. CDR3 in amino acids: CASSLLDQPQHF. The DNA of the CDR3 is TGTGCCAGCAGTTTATTAGACCAGCCCCAGCATTTT.